Below, 18 T cell receptor beta chains from the same sample are listed, as sequenced in a study of beta chain features in type 1 diabetes. TCRB transcripts that were expressed got sequenced, as all of the isolated RNA had been reverse transcribed. Only in-frame clones appear in the TCRdb table, and some are missing; sequencing was by immunoSEQ multiplex PCR. Of about 330,000 clones listed, 9.5% to 12% are singletons. Sequenced material: naive CD4+ T cells from blood. The source of these receptors is a woman between 25 and 40 years old in good health.

This clone came up a few times. The chain uses TRBV9 and TRBJ2-2; no firm D call. The germline V gene has CDR1 SGDLS and CDR2 YYNGEE. The CDR3 totals 19 residues. V lost 3 bases and J lost 2, with 23 bases in between. The CDR3 is CASSGETQIAATNTGELFF. As DNA, the CDR3 is TGTGCCAGCAGCGGCGAGACTCAAATAGCCGCGACTAACACCGGGGAGCTGTTTTTT.

V gene TRBV6-1 combines with J gene TRBJ2-7; tentatively, D is TRBD1 (5 bases). Trimming removed 2 bases at V and 2 bases at J, with 22 bases between. CDR1 and CDR2 from the germline V gene are MNHNS and SASEGT. This CDR3 region has 18 residues. CDR3 sequence (DNA): TGTGCCAGCAGTGAATCATCATCGTGGTCAGGGTGGACCTACGAGCAGTACTTC. This sequence encodes CASSESSSWSGWTYEQYF.

The chain carries TRBV29-1 and TRBJ2-3, with TRBD2 as a possible D gene (5 bases). V lost 3 bases and J lost 1, with 11 bases in between. CDR1 is SQVTM and CDR2 is ANQGSEA in the germline V gene. The CDR3 runs 14 residues. The CDR3 spells CSVDSGRGTDTQYF. The CDR3 bases are TGCAGCGTTGATTCGGGGAGAGGCACAGATACGCAGTATTTT.

The chain links TRBV15 to TRBJ1-2, with TRBD1 identical over 8 bases. The J segment lost 4 bases and the V segment lost 3 bases, leaving 13 bases of the junction unmatched. This CDR3 has 17 residues. CDR1 LNHNV and CDR2 YYDKDF come from the germline V gene (reference sequence). CDR3 nucleotide sequence: TGTGCCACCAGCAGTAATGAGGGACAGGCCGACTTCTATGGCTACACCTTC. It codes for CATSSNEGQADFYGYTF.

V gene TRBV7-9 combines with J gene TRBJ2-1; TRBD2 matches 10 bases. Germline V gene sequence: CDR1 SEHNR, CDR2 FQNEAQ (reference sequence). Unmatched junction bases numbered 8, after V lost 5 bases and J lost 7 bases. The length of the CDR3 is 15 residues. The CDR3 DNA sequence: TGTGCCAGCAGCCTACTAGCGGGGAGCCCTAATGAGCAGTTCTTC. Encoded protein: CASSLLAGSPNEQFF.

There are a few counts of this clone. The rearrangement links TRBV14 to TRBJ2-2; 15 bases line up with TRBD2. This CDR3 comprises 20 residues. J gave up 3 bases and V 1 base, and 9 bases lay outside the gene matches. The germline gives CDR1 SGHDN, CDR2 FVKESK. The DNA for the CDR3 is TGTGCCAGCAGCCAAGGAAGTCTGGGACTAGCGGGAGGATACACCGGGGAGCTGTTTTTT. Its protein product is CASSQGSLGLAGGYTGELFF.

The chain is built from TRBV6-5 and TRBJ1-3; no firm D call. Germline V gene sequence: CDR1 MNHEY, CDR2 SVGAGI. Deletions cut 6 bases from V and 4 bases from J, with 7 bases between. This CDR3 has 12 amino acids. This CDR3 reads CASSPRGNTIYF. The DNA for the CDR3 is TGTGCCAGCAGCCCTAGAGGAAACACCATATATTTT.

The chain uses TRBV19 and TRBJ1-1, with 10 positions matching TRBD1. The CDR3 covers 17 residues. Germline CDR1 LNHDA, CDR2 SQIVND (reference sequence). V shed 3 bases, J shed 3 bases, and the junction held 10 bases outside the gene matches. CDR3: CASSMPHRTGGDTEAFF. The CDR3 DNA reads as TGTGCCAGTAGTATGCCCCACCGGACAGGGGGTGACACTGAAGCTTTCTTT. Supplemented by reference TRBV19 and TRBJ1-1, the full variable domain reads DGGITQSPKYLFRKEGQNVTLSCEQNLNHDAMYWYRQDPGQGLRLIYYSQIVNDFQKGDIAEGYSVSREKKESFPLTVTSAQKNPTAFYLCASSMPHRTGGDTEAFFGQGTRLTVV.

This clone was seen a few times. The chain employs TRBV7-6 and TRBJ1-4, with D uncertain. CDR3 size: 16 residues. The germline CDR1 and CDR2 sequences are SGHVS and FNYEAQ. Trimming pared 3 bases from V and 0 bases from J, leaving 11 bases between. The CDR3 here is CASSLVGLSTNEKLFF. CDR3 DNA: TGTGCCAGCAGCTTGGTAGGACTCTCAACTAATGAAAAACTGTTTTTT.

This clone appeared a few times. The rearrangement uses TRBV2 and TRBJ1-2, with 9 bases identical to TRBD1. The germline CDR1 and CDR2 sequences are SNHLY and FYNNEI. CDR3 length equals 13 residues. After removal of 8 bases from V and 6 bases from J, the junction contained 7 bases not matched to a gene. CDR3 region: CASCSTGGNGYTF. CDR3 in DNA: TGTGCCAGCTGTTCGACAGGGGGAAATGGCTACACCTTC.

The chain links TRBV9 to TRBJ2-5; 7 nucleotides align to TRBD2. This CDR3 region has 15 residues. Germline V gives CDR1 SGDLS, CDR2 YYNGEE. V was pared by 3 bases and J by 1 base, with 6 bases of the junction left unmatched. This CDR3 is CASSDGASGQETQYF. The CDR3 nucleotides are TGTGCCAGCAGCGACGGCGCTAGCGGCCAAGAGACCCAGTACTTC. Full variable domain (rest looked up from reference TRBV9 and TRBJ2-5): DSGVTQTPKHLITATGQRVTLRCSPRSGDLSVYWYQQSLDQGLQFLIQYYNGEERAKGNILERFSAQQFPDLHSELNLSSLELGDSALYFCASSDGASGQETQYFGPGTRLLVL.

The V and J genes are TRBV29-1 and TRBJ2-1; D perhaps matches TRBD2 (6 bases). Germline V lookup: CDR1 SQVTM, CDR2 ANQGSEA. The length of the CDR3 is 15 residues. V was shortened by 8 bases and J by 0 bases, with 17 bases between the two germline ends. CDR3 sequence: CSLASRSSSYNEQFF. Written as DNA, the CDR3 is TGCAGCCTAGCGTCCCGGAGTAGCTCCTACAATGAGCAGTTCTTC.

This clone came up a few times. J is TRBJ1-2 and V is TRBV5-4; D perhaps matches TRBD1 (5 bases). With 4 bases removed from V and 3 bases from J, the gap between germline ends came to 13 bases. The V gene's germline CDR1 is SGHNT and CDR2 YYREEE (reference sequence). The CDR3 contains 14 residues. CDR3 protein: CASSPRGEDYGYTF. For the CDR3, the DNA is TGTGCCAGCAGCCCTAGAGGGGAGGACTATGGCTACACCTTC.

V usage is TRBV7-3 and J usage is TRBJ2-2; 9 bases align to TRBD2. Germline V CDR1 and CDR2: SGHTA, FQGTGA. The CDR3 runs to 16 residues. The trim removed 1 base at V and 5 bases at J, leaving 5 bases unmatched. In nucleotides, the CDR3 is TGTGCCAGCAGCTTAAGCGGTAGCGGGAGAACCGGGGAGCTGTTTTTT. Translation: CASSLSGSGRTGELFF. The whole variable domain, remainder taken from reference TRBV7-3 and TRBJ2-2, is GAGVSQTPSNKVTEKGKYVELRCDPISGHTALYWYRQSLGQGPEFLIYFQGTGAADDSGLPNDRFFAVRPEGSVSTLKIQRTERGDSAVYLCASSLSGSGRTGELFFGEGSRLTVL.

This rearrangement joins TRBV11-1 to TRBJ2-4; D is unclear. Trimming shortened V by 1 base and J by 9 bases, and 13 bases separated the two germline ends. This CDR3 spans 14 amino acids. CDR1 SGHAT and CDR2 FQDESV come from the germline V gene (reference sequence). For the CDR3, the DNA is TGTGCCAGCAGCTTAGACTCCAGCGTTGTCATTCAGTACTTC. This translates into CASSLDSSVVIQYF.

This clone was counted only a few times. The rearrangement joins TRBV11-1 to TRBJ1-5, with TRBD1 matching 9 bases. Per germline, CDR1 SGHAT and CDR2 FQDESV (reference sequence). This CDR3 is built from 15 residues. V lost 1 base, J lost 5 bases, and 3 bases stayed unmatched. Here the CDR3 reads CASSLGGQGHQPQHF. The CDR3, as DNA: TGTGCCAGCAGCTTAGGGGGACAGGGCCATCAGCCCCAGCATTTT. Looking up the rest from reference TRBV11-1 and TRBJ1-5 gives the full variable domain: EAEVAQSPRYKITEKSQAVAFWCDPISGHATLYWYRQILGQGPELLVQFQDESVVDDSQLPKDRFSAERLKGVDSTLKIQPAELGDSAMYLCASSLGGQGHQPQHFGDGTRLSIL.

V and J are TRBV5-6 and TRBJ1-4, with TRBD1 matching 8 bases. With 5 bases clipped from V and 8 bases from J, the junction kept 11 bases outside the gene matches. In germline, CDR1 is SGHDT, CDR2 YYEEEE. The CDR3 is 15 residues long. CDR3 loop: CASSLMDRENEKLFF. CDR3 nucleotides: TGTGCCAGCAGTTTGATGGACAGGGAGAACGAAAAACTGTTTTTT.

This clone was found a few times. This sequence joins TRBV27 and TRBJ2-1; 8 bases are a match to TRBD2. Germline CDR1 MNHEY, CDR2 SMNVEV (reference sequence). CDR3 size: 16 residues. The V and J ends lost 4 bases and 7 bases, in that order; junction bases with no gene match: 12. The CDR3 reads CASSSLGSGSINEQFF. The CDR3 DNA reads as TGTGCCAGCAGTTCCCTGGGGAGCGGGAGTATAAATGAGCAGTTCTTC.